This passage covers 21 T cell receptor beta chains from one sample sequenced in a study of blood T cell repertoires in COVID-19. Clones were sequenced by immunoSEQ multiplex PCR, and TCRdb holds only the in-frame ones, with some missing. The sample yields 300,000 to 400,000 clones, approximately 90% seen once. The specimen was PBMCs or T cells enriched from blood (not recorded which). The receptors come from a woman younger than 35 who had recovered from COVID-19.

V usage is TRBV9 and J usage is TRBJ1-2, with 8 nucleotides matching TRBD1. CDR3 length equals 15 residues. V shed 3 bases and J 6 bases; nucleotides not matched to a gene: 10. Germline-derived CDR1 and CDR2 are SGDLS and YYNGEE. CDR3: CASSAYPGQGDGYTF. In DNA, the CDR3 is TGTGCCAGCAGCGCCTATCCAGGACAGGGCGATGGCTACACCTTC.

The gene calls are TRBV6-2 or TRBV6-3 and TRBJ2-1, with a possible D match to TRBD2 (5 bases). Germline CDR1 MNHEY, CDR2 SVGEGT. V lost 4 bases, J lost 3 bases, and 13 bases lay in between. The CDR3 contains 15 residues. CDR3 residues: CASSLLLGNYNEQFF. For the CDR3, the DNA is TGTGCCAGCAGTTTACTACTAGGAAACTACAATGAGCAGTTCTTC.

V is TRBV9 and J is TRBJ1-1; D is unresolved. Germline V CDR1 and CDR2: SGDLS, YYNGEE. The CDR3 length is 14 residues. V was clipped by 3 bases and J by 0 bases, with 9 bases between them. Here the CDR3 DNA reads TGTGCCAGCAGCGGAAGACTCCTGAACACTGAAGCTTTCTTT. This gives the protein CASSGRLLNTEAFF.

This chain uses TRBV5-1 with TRBJ2-5, with D hard to call. Germline CDR1 is SGHRS and CDR2 is YFSETQ. The CDR3 has 13 amino acids. Deletions cut 0 bases from V and 2 bases from J, with 5 bases between. CDR3: CASSLDLQETQYF. In DNA form, the CDR3 reads TGCGCCAGCAGCTTGGACCTACAAGAGACCCAGTACTTC.

This sequence joins TRBV6-2 or TRBV6-3 and TRBJ2-1, with no clear D. The V end was cut by 3 bases, the J end by 6 bases, with 12 bases between. Germline assignment: CDR1 MNHEY and CDR2 SVGEGT. The CDR3 totals 14 residues. The CDR3 nucleotides read TGTGCCAGCAGTTATACCCCAGACTTCAATGAGCAGTTCTTC. It codes for CASSYTPDFNEQFF.

The J gene is TRBJ2-2, the V gene TRBV24-1, with 7 bases fitting TRBD2. The V and J ends lost 2 bases and 2 bases, in that order; junction bases with no gene match: 1. Germline CDR1 is KGHDR and CDR2 is SFDVKD. This CDR3 contains 15 residues. Written as DNA, the CDR3 is TGTGCCACCAGTGATTCGGGGGGTAACACCGGGGAGCTGTTTTTT. Protein product: CATSDSGGNTGELFF.

V usage is TRBV6-5 and J usage is TRBJ1-2; maybe TRBD1 (5 bases). There are 13 residues in the CDR3. Germline V lookup: CDR1 MNHEY, CDR2 SVGAGI. The germline V and J ends were trimmed by 6 bases and 5 bases, with 13 bases remaining between them. CDR3 amino acids: CASSPDAGYGYTF. In DNA, the CDR3 is TGTGCCAGCAGCCCAGACGCAGGGTATGGCTACACCTTC.

This clone was picked up a small number of times. The DNA for the CDR3 is TGTGCCATCGGGGGGACAGGGGTTGATGGCTACACCTTC. It specifies CAIGGTGVDGYTF. The chain carries TRBV10-3 and TRBJ1-2; 10 positions agree with TRBD1. With 8 bases clipped from V and 6 bases from J, the junction kept 6 bases outside the gene matches. CDR1 ENHRY and CDR2 SYGVKD come from the germline V gene. The CDR3 spans 13 residues.

V and J are TRBV30 and TRBJ2-5, with 7 nucleotides matching TRBD1. From germline, CDR1 is GTSNPN and CDR2 SVGIG (reference sequence). This CDR3 has 13 residues. Trimming cost V 1 base and J 2 bases; bases outside gene matches: 1. CDR3: CAWSGQGQETQYF. Here the CDR3 DNA reads TGTGCCTGGAGTGGACAGGGACAAGAGACCCAGTACTTC.

This clone was observed a single time. The J gene is TRBJ2-7, the V gene TRBV6-5; TRBD1 matches at 9 bases. The CDR3 totals 15 residues. Germline V lookup: CDR1 MNHEY, CDR2 SVGAGI. Losses at the gene ends were 8 bases for V and 5 bases for J; bases not matched to a gene: 13. In DNA, the CDR3 is TGTGCCAGCTCCCTTCGGGGACAGGGTGGAGACGAGCAGTACTTC. Protein sequence: CASSLRGQGGDEQYF.

The chain recombines TRBV7-9 with TRBJ1-1; D possibly corresponds to TRBD1 (6 bases). Deletions cut 5 bases from V and 4 bases from J, with 14 bases between. The CDR3 extends over 14 amino acids. Germline loops: CDR1 SEHNR, CDR2 FQNEAQ (reference sequence). The CDR3 sequence: CASSQQGRGTEAFF. The CDR3, as DNA: TGTGCCAGCAGCCAACAGGGTCGGGGCACTGAAGCTTTCTTT. Looking up the rest from reference TRBV7-9 and TRBJ1-1 gives the full variable domain: DTGVSQNPRHKITKRGQNVTFRCDPISEHNRLYWYRQTLGQGPEFLTYFQNEAQLEKSRLLSDRFSAERPKGSFSTLEIQRTEQGDSAMYLCASSQQGRGTEAFFGQGTRLTVV.

In this sample, this clone turned up once. The V call is TRBV7-2, the J call TRBJ2-4, with D perhaps TRBD2 (5 bases). V was clipped by 3 bases and J by 1 base, with 13 bases between them. CDR3 size: 16 residues. From germline, CDR1 is SGHTA and CDR2 FQGNSA. CDR3: CASSLWQPGAKNIQYF. The CDR3 nucleotides read TGTGCCAGCAGCTTGTGGCAGCCGGGGGCCAAAAACATTCAGTACTTC.

This chain joins TRBV5-1 and TRBJ2-6, with 8 bases aligning to TRBD1. Germline CDR1 SGHRS, CDR2 YFSETQ. The CDR3 runs 18 residues. Trimming removed 0 bases from V and 1 base from J; junction bases left unmatched: 6. The CDR3 protein is CASSLGDRGSSGANVLTF. The CDR3 region has the DNA TGCGCCAGCAGCTTGGGAGACAGGGGATCATCTGGGGCCAACGTCCTGACTTTC.

The CDR3 sequence: CASSERGPGQGFDGYTF. The CDR3 DNA reads TGTGCCAGCAGCGAGAGGGGACCGGGACAGGGGTTTGATGGCTACACCTTC. The rearrangement joins TRBV9 to TRBJ1-2, with TRBD1 matching 10 bases. The CDR3 spans 17 residues. CDR1 and CDR2 (germline): SGDLS, YYNGEE. V lost 3 bases, J lost 6 bases, and 14 bases stayed unmatched.

V is TRBV6-1 and J is TRBJ1-1, with D unresolved. This CDR3 region has 17 residues. Trimming removed 0 bases at V and 1 base at J, with 15 bases between. From germline, CDR1 is MNHNS and CDR2 SASEGT. This CDR3 reads CASSEAWVLTGNTEAFF. In DNA form, the CDR3 reads TGTGCCAGCAGTGAAGCTTGGGTCCTAACGGGGAACACTGAAGCTTTCTTT.

J is TRBJ1-4 and V is TRBV4-1; D remains unclear. V was clipped by 4 bases and J by 8 bases, with 8 bases between them. CDR3 length: 12 residues. Germline V gives CDR1 MGHRA, CDR2 YSYEKL. This chain's CDR3 is CASSLPQEKLFF. For the CDR3, the DNA is TGCGCCAGCAGCCTGCCCCAGGAAAAACTGTTTTTT.

This clone was seen only once. The CDR3 DNA is TGCGCCAGCAGCCAATGGGACGTGAGGACAGGGTTGAATGAGCAGTTCTTC. It encodes CASSQWDVRTGLNEQFF. V and J are TRBV4-1 and TRBJ2-1, with TRBD1 matching 8 bases. The CDR3 consists of 17 residues. V trimming: 2 bases; J trimming: 7 bases; junction bases outside the gene matches: 13. CDR1 is MGHRA, CDR2 YSYEKL, per germline.

V usage is TRBV6-5 and J usage is TRBJ1-5, with D possibly matching TRBD1 (6 bases). The germline gives CDR1 MNHEY, CDR2 SVGAGI. The CDR3 loop spans 14 amino acids. V was cut by 7 bases and J by 0 bases, with 10 bases left in between. CDR3 sequence: CASNRGHSNQPQHF. CDR3 bases: TGTGCCAGCAACCGGGGACATAGCAATCAGCCCCAGCATTTT.

The chain has TRBV5-8 and TRBJ2-5; 9 nucleotides match TRBD2. V lost 0 bases, J lost 1 base, and 7 bases stayed unmatched. Germline CDR1 reads SGHTS; CDR2 reads YDEGEE. CDR3 length equals 17 residues. Written as DNA, the CDR3 is TGTGCCAGCAGCTTGGAACAGCGGCGGGGGGGCCAAGAGACCCAGTACTTC. Its translation: CASSLEQRRGGQETQYF.

The chain couples TRBV5-4 to TRBJ2-7, with D maybe TRBD2 (6 bases). Germline CDR1 is SGHNT and CDR2 is YYREEE (reference sequence). CDR3 size: 14 residues. V was clipped by 4 bases and J by 4 bases, with 15 bases between them. The CDR3 coding sequence is TGTGCCAGCAGCCCATCCACGGGGGTGTACGAGCAGTACTTC. It is translated as CASSPSTGVYEQYF.

The J gene is TRBJ2-7, the V gene TRBV11-2, with D perhaps matching TRBD1 (6 bases). V lost 2 bases and J 2 bases, leaving 10 bases between the germline ends. Germline V gene sequence: CDR1 SGHAT, CDR2 FQNNGV. The CDR3 is made up of 14 amino acids. The DNA of the CDR3 is TGTGCCAGCAGCTTAAACAGGGACACCTACGAGCAGTACTTC. It yields the protein CASSLNRDTYEQYF.